This T cell receptor beta chain was recorded in a study of blood T cell repertoires in COVID-19. Whole-study context: Acute-phase and convalescent COVID-19 samples originated in the United States, Italy and Spain. The analysed material was cDNA or gDNA that came from T cells, B-cell-depleted T cells, or PBMCs.

Trimming stripped 6 bases from V and 0 bases from J, with 9 bases between. CDR3 size: 14 residues. Germline V CDR1 and CDR2: SGHTA, FQGNSA. Measured with immunoSEQ multiplex PCR; TCRdb has only the in-frame clones, and not every one. This repertoire shows about 310,000 clones, approximately 86% found once; its top ten account for around 1.4%. This TCR derives from a man between 65 and 79 years old with acute or convalescent COVID-19. The sequencing sample was made of peripheral blood. The J gene is TRBJ1-5, the V gene TRBV7-2; TRBD1 might be the D (6 bases). CDR3 amino acids: CASRLTGSNQPQHF. CDR3 nucleotide sequence: TGTGCCAGCAGGCTGACAGGTAGCAATCAGCCCCAGCATTTT.